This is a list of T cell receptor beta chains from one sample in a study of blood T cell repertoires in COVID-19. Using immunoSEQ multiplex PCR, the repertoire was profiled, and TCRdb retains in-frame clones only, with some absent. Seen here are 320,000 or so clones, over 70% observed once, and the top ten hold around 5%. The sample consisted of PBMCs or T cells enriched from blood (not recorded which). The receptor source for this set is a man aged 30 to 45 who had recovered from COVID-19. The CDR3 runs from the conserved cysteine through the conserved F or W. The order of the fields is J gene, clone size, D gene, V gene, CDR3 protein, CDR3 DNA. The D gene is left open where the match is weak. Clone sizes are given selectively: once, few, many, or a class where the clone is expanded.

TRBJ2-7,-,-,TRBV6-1,CASSEVRGVSSYEQYF,TGTGCCAGCAGTGAAGTGCGGGGAGTGAGCTCCTACGAGCAGTACTTC
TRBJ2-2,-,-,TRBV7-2,CASSPGLYTGELFF,TGTGCCAGCAGCCCGGGACTCTACACCGGGGAGCTGTTTTTT
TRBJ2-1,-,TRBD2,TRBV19,CASSMASGGGSYNEQFF,TGTGCCAGTAGTATGGCTAGCGGGGGGGGATCCTACAATGAGCAGTTCTTC
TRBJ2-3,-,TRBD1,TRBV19,CASSSRRDRGLSTDTQYF,TGTGCCAGTAGTTCCCGCAGGGACAGGGGTCTGAGCACAGATACGCAGTATTTT
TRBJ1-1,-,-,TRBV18,CASSTLRLLSNTEAFF,TGTGCCAGCTCAACACTCCGGTTATTGAGTAACACTGAAGCTTTCTTT
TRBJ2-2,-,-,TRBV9,CASSVDGYSNTGELFF,TGTGCCAGCAGCGTAGATGGTTACAGTAACACCGGGGAGCTGTTTTTT
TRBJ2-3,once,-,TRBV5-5,CASSLSGADTQYF,TGTGCCAGCAGCTTGTCCGGGGCAGATACGCAGTATTTT
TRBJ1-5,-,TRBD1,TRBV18,CASSPGQFNQPQHF,TGTGCCAGCTCCCCGGGACAGTTCAATCAGCCCCAGCATTTT
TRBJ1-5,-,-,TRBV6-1,CASSELEGQAINQPQHF,TGTGCCAGCAGTGAGCTTGAAGGCCAGGCCATCAATCAGCCCCAGCATTTT
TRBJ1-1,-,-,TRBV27,CASSYWGGNTEAFF,TGTGCCAGCAGTTACTGGGGCGGAAACACTGAAGCTTTCTTT
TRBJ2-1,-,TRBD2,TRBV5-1,CASSWTSGVLNEQFF,TGCGCCAGCAGCTGGACTAGCGGGGTTTTGAATGAGCAGTTCTTC
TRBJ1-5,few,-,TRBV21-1,CASSNAGGCNQPQHF,TGTGCCAGCAGCAATGCAGGGGGCTGCAATCAGCCCCAGCATTTT
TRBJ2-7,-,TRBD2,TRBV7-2,CASSPQIAGSYEQYF,TGTGCCAGCAGCCCCCAGATAGCGGGGTCCTACGAGCAGTACTTC
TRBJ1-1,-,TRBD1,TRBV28,CASRTGTGSTEAFF,TGTGCCAGCAGAACCGGGACAGGGAGCACTGAAGCTTTCTTT
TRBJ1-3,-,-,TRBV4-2,CASSLDTAFSGNTIYF,TGTGCCAGCAGCTTGGACACCGCCTTCTCTGGAAACACCATATATTTT
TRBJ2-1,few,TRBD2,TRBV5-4,CASSLGSGAAYNEQFF,TGTGCCAGCAGCTTGGGGAGCGGGGCCGCCTACAATGAGCAGTTCTTC
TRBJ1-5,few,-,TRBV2,CASSYYSNQPQHF,TGTGCCAGCAGTTATTATAGCAATCAGCCCCAGCATTTT
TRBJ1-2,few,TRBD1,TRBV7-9,CASSRGTGGKNYGYTF,TGTGCCAGCAGCCGAGGGACAGGGGGCAAGAACTATGGCTACACCTTC
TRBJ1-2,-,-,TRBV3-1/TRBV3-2,CASSQPGQAGGYTF,TGTGCCAGCAGCCAACCAGGACAAGCCGGTGGCTACACCTTC
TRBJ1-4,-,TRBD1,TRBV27,CASSLRGDRDLTATNEKLFF,TGTGCCAGCAGTTTAAGGGGGGACAGGGACCTTACGGCAACTAATGAAAAACTGTTTTTT
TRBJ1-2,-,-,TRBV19,CASSYGGRHNYGYTF,TGTGCCAGTAGTTACGGGGGGCGACATAACTATGGCTACACCTTC
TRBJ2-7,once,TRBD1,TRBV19,CASSSPGQGGGEQYF,TGTGCCAGTAGTAGTCCGGGACAGGGAGGTGGCGAGCAGTACTTC
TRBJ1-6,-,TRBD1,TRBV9,CASSAGPGAGGSNSPLHF,TGTGCCAGCAGTGCCGGACCTGGTGCAGGGGGAAGTAATTCACCCCTCCACTTT
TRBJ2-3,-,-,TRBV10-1,CASSESVSKALDTQYF,TGCGCCAGCAGTGAGTCGGTATCGAAAGCTTTAGATACGCAGTATTTT
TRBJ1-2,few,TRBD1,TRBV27,CASSLRTGAYGYTF,TGTGCCAGCAGTTTACGGACAGGGGCTTATGGCTACACCTTC
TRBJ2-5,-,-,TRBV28,CASSFEETQYF,TGTGCCAGCAGTTTCGAGGAGACCCAGTACTTC